This TCR beta chain stems from a study of cytomegalovirus exposure and HLA in healthy donors. Profiled with immunoSEQ multiplex PCR; TCRdb holds only in-frame clones, not every one. Of under 200,000 clones detected, roughly nine tenths appear once; the ten largest clones hold around 3%. Turning to this clone: Its antigen is not identified.

The study, taken as a whole, reports: While the bulk of TCR sequences proved rare, some public TCRs turned up in many donors.

V lost 5 bases to trimming and J lost 2 bases; unmatched junction nucleotides: 7. The CDR3 extends over 16 amino acids. Germline values: CDR1 SGHTA, CDR2 FQGNSA. The sequencing sample was made of PBMCs. The chain recombines TRBV7-2 with TRBJ2-1; 9 bases are a match to TRBD2. The clonotype originates from a woman aged 18-29 years in good health and CMV-seropositive. CDR3 sequence reads: CASSPWGGRAYNEQFF. The CDR3 DNA reads as TGTGCCAGCAGCCCCTGGGGCGGGAGGGCCTACAATGAGCAGTTCTTC.